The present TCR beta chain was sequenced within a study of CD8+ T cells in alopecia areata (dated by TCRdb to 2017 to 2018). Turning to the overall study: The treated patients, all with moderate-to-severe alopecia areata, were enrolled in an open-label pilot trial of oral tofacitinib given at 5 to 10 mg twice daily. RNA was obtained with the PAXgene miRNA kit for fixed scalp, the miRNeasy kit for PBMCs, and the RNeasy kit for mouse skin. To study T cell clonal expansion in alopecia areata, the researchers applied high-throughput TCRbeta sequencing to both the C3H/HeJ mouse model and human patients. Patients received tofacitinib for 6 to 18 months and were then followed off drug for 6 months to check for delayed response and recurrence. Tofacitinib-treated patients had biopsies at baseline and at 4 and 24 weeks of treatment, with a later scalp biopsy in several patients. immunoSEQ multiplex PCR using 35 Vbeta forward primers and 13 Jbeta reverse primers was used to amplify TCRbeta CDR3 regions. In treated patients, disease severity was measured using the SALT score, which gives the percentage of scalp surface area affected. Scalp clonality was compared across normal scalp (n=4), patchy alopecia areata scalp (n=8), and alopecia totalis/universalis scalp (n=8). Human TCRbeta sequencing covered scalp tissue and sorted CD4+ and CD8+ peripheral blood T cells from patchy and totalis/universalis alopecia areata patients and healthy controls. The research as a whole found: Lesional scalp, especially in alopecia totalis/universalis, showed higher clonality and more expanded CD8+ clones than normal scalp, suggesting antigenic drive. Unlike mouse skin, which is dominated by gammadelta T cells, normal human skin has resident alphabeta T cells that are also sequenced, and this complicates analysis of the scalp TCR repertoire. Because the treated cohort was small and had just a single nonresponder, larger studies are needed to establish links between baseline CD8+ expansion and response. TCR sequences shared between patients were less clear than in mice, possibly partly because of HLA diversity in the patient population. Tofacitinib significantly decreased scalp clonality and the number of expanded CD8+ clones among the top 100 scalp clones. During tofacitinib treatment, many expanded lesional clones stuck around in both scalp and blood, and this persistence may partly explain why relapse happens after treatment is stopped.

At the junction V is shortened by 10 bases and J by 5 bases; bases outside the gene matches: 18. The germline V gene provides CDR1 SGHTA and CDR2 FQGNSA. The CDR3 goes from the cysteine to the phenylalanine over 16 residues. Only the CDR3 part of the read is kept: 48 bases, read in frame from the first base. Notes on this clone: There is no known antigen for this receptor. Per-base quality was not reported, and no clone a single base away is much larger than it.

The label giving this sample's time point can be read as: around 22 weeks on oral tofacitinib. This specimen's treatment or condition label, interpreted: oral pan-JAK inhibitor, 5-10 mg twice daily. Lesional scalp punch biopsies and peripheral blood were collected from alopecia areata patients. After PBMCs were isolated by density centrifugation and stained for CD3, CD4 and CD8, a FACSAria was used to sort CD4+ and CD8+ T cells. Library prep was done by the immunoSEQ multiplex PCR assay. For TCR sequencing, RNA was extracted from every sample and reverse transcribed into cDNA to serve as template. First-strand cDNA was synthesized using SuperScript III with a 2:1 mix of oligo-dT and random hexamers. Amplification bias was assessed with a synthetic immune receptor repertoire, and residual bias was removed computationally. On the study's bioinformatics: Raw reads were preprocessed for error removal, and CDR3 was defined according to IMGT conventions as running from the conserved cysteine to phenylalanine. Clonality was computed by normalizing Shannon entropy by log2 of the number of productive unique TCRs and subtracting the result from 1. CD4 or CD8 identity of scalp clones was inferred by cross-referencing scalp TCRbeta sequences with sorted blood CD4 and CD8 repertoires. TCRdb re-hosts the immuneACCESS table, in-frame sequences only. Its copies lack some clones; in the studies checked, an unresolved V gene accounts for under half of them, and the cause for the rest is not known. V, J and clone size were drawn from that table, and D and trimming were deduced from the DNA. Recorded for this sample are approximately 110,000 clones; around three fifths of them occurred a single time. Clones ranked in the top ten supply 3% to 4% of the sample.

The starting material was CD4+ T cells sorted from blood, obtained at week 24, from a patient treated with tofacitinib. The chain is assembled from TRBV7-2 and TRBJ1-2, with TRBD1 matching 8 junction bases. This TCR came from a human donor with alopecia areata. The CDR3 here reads CATSWGRTGQVYGYTF. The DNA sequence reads TGTGCCACCTCGTGGGGGAGAACGGGACAGGTTTATGGCTACACCTTC.